Following are 4 T cell receptor beta chains from one sample sequenced in a study of shared clonotypes between healthy human individuals (dated by TCRdb to about 2020). Preparation of the library involved the immunoSEQ multiplex PCR assay. TCRdb's version of the immuneACCESS table is confined to in-frame rearrangements and falls short of the full clone set. An unresolved V gene accounts for under half of the shortfall where checked; the remainder is of unknown origin. The sample table contains more than 550,000 clones; only one count was recorded for roughly two thirds of them. More than 1.5% of the sample goes to the ten largest clones. Sequenced input: memory CD4+ T cells sorted from blood. This specimen's cell subset or site label, per the study, means: CD45RA-negative fraction. Source of these receptors: a woman in her 30s in good health.

This clone was seen only a few times. This chain joins TRBV18 and TRBJ1-3; D unclear. CDR3 length: 13 amino acids. Germline V lookup: CDR1 KGHSH, CDR2 LQKENI. V lost 4 bases and J 1 base, leaving 5 bases between the germline ends. In nucleotides, the CDR3 is TGTGCCAGCTCACGGGGATCTGGAAACACCATATATTTT. This codes for CASSRGSGNTIYF.

V and J are TRBV4-1 and TRBJ1-2, with a possible D match to TRBD1 (5 bases). Germline loops: CDR1 MGHRA, CDR2 YSYEKL. Trimming removed 1 base from V and 8 bases from J, with 14 bases in between. The CDR3 sequence is 14 residues long. The CDR3 nucleotides read TGCGCCAGCAGCCAAGTCTGGCAGGGTAGCGGCTACACCTTC. This sequence encodes CASSQVWQGSGYTF.

The V and J genes are TRBV9 and TRBJ2-5, with 7 bases identical to TRBD1. CDR3 size: 15 residues. CDR1 is SGDLS, CDR2 YYNGEE, per germline. V shed 3 bases, J shed 2 bases, and the junction held 7 bases outside the gene matches. CDR3 region: CASSATPRGQETQYF. The CDR3 DNA sequence: TGTGCCAGCAGCGCGACCCCCAGGGGGCAAGAGACCCAGTACTTC.

V is TRBV11-2 and J is TRBJ1-1; D is perhaps TRBD1 (5 bases). The CDR3 runs to 18 residues. The germline V gene encodes CDR1 SGHAT and CDR2 FQNNGV. V was clipped by 2 bases and J by 1 base, with 20 bases between them. DNA of the CDR3: TGTGCCAGCAGCTTAAGCCGGTCGGGGGTTGCAGGGAACACTGAAGCTTTCTTT. This gives the protein CASSLSRSGVAGNTEAFF.